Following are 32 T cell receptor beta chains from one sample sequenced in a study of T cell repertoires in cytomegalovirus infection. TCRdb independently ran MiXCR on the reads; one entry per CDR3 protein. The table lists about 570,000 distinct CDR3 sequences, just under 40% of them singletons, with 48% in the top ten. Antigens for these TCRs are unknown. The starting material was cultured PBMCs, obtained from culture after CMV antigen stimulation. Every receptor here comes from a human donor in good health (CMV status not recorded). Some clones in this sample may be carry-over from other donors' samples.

As DNA, the CDR3 is TGTGCCAGCAGTGAGACGGTACTACGAAACTCTGGGGCCAACGTCCTGACTTTC. This codes for CASSETVLRNSGANVLTF. This chain uses TRBV6-6 with TRBJ2-6, with no clear D. This CDR3 has 18 amino acids. CDR1 is MNHNY, CDR2 SVGAGI, per germline (reference sequence). The V end lost 5 bases, the J end lost 0 bases, and 17 bases lay between the germline ends.

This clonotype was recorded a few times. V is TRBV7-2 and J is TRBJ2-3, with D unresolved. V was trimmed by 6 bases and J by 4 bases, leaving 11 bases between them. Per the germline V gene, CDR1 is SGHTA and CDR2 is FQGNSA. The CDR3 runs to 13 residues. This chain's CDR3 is CASSSLWADTQYF. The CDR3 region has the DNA TGTGCCAGCAGTTCCTTGTGGGCAGATACGCAGTATTTT. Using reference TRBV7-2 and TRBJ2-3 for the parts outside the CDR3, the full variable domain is GAGVSQSPSNKVTEKGKDVELRCDPISGHTALYWYRQSLGQGLEFLIYFQGNSAPDKSGLPSDRFSAERTGGSVSTLTIQRTQQEDSAVYLCASSSLWADTQYFGPGTRLTVL.

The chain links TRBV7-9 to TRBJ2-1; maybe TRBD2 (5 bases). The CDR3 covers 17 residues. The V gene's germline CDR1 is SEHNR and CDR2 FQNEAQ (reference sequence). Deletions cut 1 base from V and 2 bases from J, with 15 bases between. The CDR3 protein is CASSLVAETGTYNEQFF. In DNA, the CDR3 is TGTGCCAGCAGCTTAGTAGCCGAGACGGGAACCTACAATGAGCAGTTCTTC.

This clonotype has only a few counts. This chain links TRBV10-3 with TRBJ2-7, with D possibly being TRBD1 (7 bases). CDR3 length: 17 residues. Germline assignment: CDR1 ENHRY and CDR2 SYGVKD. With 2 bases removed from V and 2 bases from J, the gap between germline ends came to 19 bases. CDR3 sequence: CAISEAPAGGSPYEQYF. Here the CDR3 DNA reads TGTGCCATCAGTGAGGCACCTGCAGGGGGGTCACCCTACGAGCAGTACTTC.

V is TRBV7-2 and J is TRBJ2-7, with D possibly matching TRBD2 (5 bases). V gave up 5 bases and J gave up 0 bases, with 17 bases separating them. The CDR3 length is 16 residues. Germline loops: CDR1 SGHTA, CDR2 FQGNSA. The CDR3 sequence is CASSPRVGVGSYEQYF. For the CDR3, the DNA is TGTGCCAGCAGCCCAAGGGTGGGAGTCGGCTCCTACGAGCAGTACTTC.

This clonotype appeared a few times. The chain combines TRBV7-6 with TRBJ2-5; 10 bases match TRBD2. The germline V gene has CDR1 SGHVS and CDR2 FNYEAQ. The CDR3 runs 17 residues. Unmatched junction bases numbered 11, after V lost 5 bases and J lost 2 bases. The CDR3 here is CASSRRIAGGFQETQYF. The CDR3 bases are TGTGCCAGCAGCCGTCGGATAGCGGGAGGATTTCAAGAGACCCAGTACTTC.

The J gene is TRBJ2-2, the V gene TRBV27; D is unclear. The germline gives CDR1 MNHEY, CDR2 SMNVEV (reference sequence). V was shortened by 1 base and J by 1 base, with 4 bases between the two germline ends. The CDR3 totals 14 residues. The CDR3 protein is CASSLFWNTGELFF. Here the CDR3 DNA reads TGTGCCAGCAGTTTATTTTGGAACACCGGGGAGCTGTTTTTT.

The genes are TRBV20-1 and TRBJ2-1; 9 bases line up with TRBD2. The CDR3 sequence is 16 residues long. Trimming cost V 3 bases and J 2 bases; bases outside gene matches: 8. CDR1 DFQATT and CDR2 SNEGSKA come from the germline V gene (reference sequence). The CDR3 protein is CSASPLAGNAYNEQFF. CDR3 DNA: TGCAGTGCTAGCCCTCTAGCGGGAAATGCCTACAATGAGCAGTTCTTC.

The CDR3 DNA is TGTGCCAGCAGCTGGACAGATGGCAATCAGCCCCAGCATTTT. It encodes CASSWTDGNQPQHF. The rearrangement links TRBV6-1 to TRBJ1-5, with D possibly being TRBD1 (6 bases). Germline lookup yields CDR1 MNHNS and CDR2 SASEGT. CDR3 length: 14 amino acids. The germline V and J ends were trimmed by 6 bases and 2 bases, with 11 bases remaining between them.

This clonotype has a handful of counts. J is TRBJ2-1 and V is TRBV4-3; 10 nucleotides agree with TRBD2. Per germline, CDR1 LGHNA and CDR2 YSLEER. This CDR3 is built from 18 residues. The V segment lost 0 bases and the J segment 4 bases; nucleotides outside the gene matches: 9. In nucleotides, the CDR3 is TGCGCCAGCAGCCAAGACCCAAAGGGAGCGGGAGGGTACAATGAGCAGTTCTTC. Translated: CASSQDPKGAGGYNEQFF.

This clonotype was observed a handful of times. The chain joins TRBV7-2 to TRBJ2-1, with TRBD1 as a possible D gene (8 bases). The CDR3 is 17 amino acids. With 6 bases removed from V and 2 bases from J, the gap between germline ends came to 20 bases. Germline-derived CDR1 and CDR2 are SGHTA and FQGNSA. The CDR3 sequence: CASRKQGGGVTYNEQFF. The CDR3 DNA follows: TGTGCCAGCAGAAAACAGGGGGGGGGGGTTACCTACAATGAGCAGTTCTTC.

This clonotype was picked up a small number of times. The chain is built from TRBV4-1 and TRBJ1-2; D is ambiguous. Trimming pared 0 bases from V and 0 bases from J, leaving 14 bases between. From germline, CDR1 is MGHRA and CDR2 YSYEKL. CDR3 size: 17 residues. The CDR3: CASSQDPGLLTNYGYTF. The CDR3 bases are TGCGCCAGCAGCCAAGATCCGGGCCTCTTAACTAACTATGGCTACACCTTC.

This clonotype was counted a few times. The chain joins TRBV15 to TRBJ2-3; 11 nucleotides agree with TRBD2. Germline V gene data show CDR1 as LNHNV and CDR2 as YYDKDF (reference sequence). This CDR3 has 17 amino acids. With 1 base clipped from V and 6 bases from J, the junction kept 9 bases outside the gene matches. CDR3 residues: CATSRGSGGGDTDTQYF. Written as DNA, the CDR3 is TGTGCCACCAGCAGAGGTAGCGGGGGGGGAGATACGGATACGCAGTATTTT.

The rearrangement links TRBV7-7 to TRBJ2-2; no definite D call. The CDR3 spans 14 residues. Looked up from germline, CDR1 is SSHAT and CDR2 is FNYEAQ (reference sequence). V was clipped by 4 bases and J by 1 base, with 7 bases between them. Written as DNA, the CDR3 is TGTGCCAGCAGCTGGCAGGAGAACACCGGGGAGCTGTTTTTT. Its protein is CASSWQENTGELFF.

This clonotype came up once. CDR3: CASTPRAAFPYEQYF. Written as DNA, the CDR3 is TGTGCCAGCACCCCCCGGGCGGCTTTTCCCTACGAGCAGTACTTC. The rearrangement links TRBV7-2 to TRBJ2-7; D is unresolved. Germline V CDR1 and CDR2: SGHTA, FQGNSA. The CDR3 covers 15 residues. Trimming pared 7 bases from V and 2 bases from J, leaving 18 bases between.

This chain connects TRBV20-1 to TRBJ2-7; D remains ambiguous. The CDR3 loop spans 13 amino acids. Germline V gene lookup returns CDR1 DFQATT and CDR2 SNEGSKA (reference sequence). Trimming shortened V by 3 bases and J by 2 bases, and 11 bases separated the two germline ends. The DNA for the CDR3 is TGCAGTGCTAGTAACAGTTTCACCTACGAGCAGTACTTC. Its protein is CSASNSFTYEQYF.

CDR3 loop: CASSLAVGVEQFF. The DNA for the CDR3 is TGTGCCAGCAGCTTAGCGGTAGGGGTCGAGCAGTTCTTC. The rearrangement joins TRBV7-2 to TRBJ2-1, with a weak D call TRBD1 (5 bases). The CDR3 sequence is 13 residues long. The germline V gene has CDR1 SGHTA and CDR2 FQGNSA. V lost 0 bases and J lost 10, with 10 bases in between.

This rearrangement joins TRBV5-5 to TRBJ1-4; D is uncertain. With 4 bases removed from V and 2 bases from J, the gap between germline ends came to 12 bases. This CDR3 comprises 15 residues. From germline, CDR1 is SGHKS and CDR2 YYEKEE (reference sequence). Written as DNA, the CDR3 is TGTGCCAGCAGCCAAACCTGGTGGACTAATGAAAAACTGTTTTTT. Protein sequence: CASSQTWWTNEKLFF.

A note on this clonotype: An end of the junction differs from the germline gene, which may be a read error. The CDR3 region is CGSSLAWRRGDYEQYF. The CDR3 DNA follows: TGTGGCAGCAGCTTAGCCTGGCGTCGCGGAGACTACGAGCAGTACTTC. The J gene is TRBJ2-7, the V gene TRBV7-4, with D unclear. The length of the CDR3 is 16 residues. Per the germline V gene, CDR1 is SGHVT and CDR2 is SQSDAQ.

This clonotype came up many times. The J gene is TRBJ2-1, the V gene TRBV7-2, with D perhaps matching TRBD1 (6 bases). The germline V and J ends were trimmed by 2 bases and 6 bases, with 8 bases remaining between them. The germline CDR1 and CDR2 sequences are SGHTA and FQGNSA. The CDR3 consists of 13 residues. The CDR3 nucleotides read TGTGCCAGCAGCTTATCAGGGGTCAATGAGCAGTTCTTC. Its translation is CASSLSGVNEQFF.

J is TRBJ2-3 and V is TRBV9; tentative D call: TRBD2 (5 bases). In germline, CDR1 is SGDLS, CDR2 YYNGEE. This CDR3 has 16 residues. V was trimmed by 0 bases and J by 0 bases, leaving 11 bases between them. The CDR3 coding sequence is TGTGCCAGCAGCGTAGACCCCGGCGGGAGCACAGATACGCAGTATTTT. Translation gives CASSVDPGGSTDTQYF.

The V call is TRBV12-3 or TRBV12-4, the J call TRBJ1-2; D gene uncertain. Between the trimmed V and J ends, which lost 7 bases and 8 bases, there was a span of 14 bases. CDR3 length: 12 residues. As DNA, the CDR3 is TGTGCCAGCACTACCCGGAGGAGGGGCTACACCTTC. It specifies CASTTRRRGYTF.

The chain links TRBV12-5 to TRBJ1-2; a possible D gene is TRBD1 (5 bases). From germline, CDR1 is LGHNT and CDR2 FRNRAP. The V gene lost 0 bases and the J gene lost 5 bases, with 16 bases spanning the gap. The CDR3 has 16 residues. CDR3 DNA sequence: TGTGCTAGTGGTTTGGTACTTCGGGGCCGGATATATGGCTACACCTTC. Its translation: CASGLVLRGRIYGYTF.

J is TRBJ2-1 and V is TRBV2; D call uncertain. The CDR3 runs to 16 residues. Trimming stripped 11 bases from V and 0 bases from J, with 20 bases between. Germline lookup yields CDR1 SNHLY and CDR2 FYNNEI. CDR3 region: CALLSTPLSSYNEQFF. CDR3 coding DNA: TGTGCCCTACTTTCGACCCCCTTAAGCTCCTACAATGAGCAGTTCTTC.

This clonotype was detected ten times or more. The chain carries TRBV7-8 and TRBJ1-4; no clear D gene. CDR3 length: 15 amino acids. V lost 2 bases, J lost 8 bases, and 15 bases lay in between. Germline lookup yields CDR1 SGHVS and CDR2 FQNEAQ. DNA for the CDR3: TGTGCCAGCAGCTTATTTGGGCCTTCGGAGGAAAAACTGTTTTTT. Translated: CASSLFGPSEEKLFF. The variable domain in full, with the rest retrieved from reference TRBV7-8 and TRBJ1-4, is GAGVSQSPRYKVAKRGQDVALRCDPISGHVSLFWYQQALGQGPEFLTYFQNEAQLDKSGLPSDRFFAERPEGSVSTLKIQRTQQEDSAVYLCASSLFGPSEEKLFFGSGTQLSVL.

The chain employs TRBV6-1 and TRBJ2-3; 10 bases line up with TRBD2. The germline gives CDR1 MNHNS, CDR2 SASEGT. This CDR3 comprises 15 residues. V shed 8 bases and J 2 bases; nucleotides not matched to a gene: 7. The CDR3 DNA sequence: TGTGCCAGCGGTCCACTAGCGGGGAACACAGATACGCAGTATTTT. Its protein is CASGPLAGNTDTQYF.

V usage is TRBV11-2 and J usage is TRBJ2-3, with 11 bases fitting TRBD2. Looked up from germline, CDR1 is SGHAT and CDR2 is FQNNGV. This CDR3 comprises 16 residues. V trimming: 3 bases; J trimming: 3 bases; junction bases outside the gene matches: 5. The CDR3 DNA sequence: TGTGCCAGCAGCTTTACTAGCGGGAGTCGGACAGATACGCAGTATTTT. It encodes CASSFTSGSRTDTQYF.

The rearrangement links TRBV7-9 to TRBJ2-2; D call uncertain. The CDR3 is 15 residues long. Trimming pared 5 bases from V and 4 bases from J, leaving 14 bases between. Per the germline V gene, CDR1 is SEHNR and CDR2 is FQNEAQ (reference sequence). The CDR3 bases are TGTGCCAGCAGCATCTTACAGCCCCTCACCGGGGAGCTGTTTTTT. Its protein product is CASSILQPLTGELFF.

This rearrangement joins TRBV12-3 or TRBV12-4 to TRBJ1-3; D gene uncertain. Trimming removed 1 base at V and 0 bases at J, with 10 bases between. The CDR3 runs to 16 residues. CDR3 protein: CASSLGGAASGNTIYF. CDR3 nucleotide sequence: TGTGCCAGCAGTTTAGGTGGAGCAGCCTCTGGAAACACCATATATTTT.

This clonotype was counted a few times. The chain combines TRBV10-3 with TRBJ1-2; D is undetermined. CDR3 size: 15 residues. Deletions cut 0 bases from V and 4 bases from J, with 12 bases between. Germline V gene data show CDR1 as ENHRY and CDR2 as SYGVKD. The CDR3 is CAISESSGTPYGYTF. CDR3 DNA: TGTGCCATCAGTGAGTCGTCCGGAACACCCTATGGCTACACCTTC.

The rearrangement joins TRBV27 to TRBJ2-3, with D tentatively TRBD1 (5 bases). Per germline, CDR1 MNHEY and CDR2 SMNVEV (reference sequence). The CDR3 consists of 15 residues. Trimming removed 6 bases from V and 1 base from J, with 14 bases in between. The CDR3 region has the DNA TGTGCCAGCAGCCCTTCGTGGGGCCGCACAGATACGCAGTATTTT. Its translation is CASSPSWGRTDTQYF.

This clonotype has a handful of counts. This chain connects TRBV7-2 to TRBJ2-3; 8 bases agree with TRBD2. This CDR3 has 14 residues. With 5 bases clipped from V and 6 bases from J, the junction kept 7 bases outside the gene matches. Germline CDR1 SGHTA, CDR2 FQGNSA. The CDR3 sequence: CASSPRGVSDTQYF. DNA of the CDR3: TGTGCCAGCAGCCCGCGGGGGGTCTCCGATACGCAGTATTTT.